The clone carrying this TCR beta chain came up a few times. What it binds is not known. These data originate in a study of shared clonotypes between healthy human individuals. Study context: Used for every donor were three CD4 naive, three CD4 memory, two CD8 naive and one CD8 memory plate. Study-wide findings and caveats: Naive CD4 clonotypes overlapped across a handful of donors at approximately 5%.

The data were produced by immunoSEQ multiplex PCR, yet TCRdb's version contains in-frame clones alone and is incomplete. Of about 1 million clones in the sample, approximately 76% were seen once. V trimming: 3 bases; J trimming: 4 bases; junction bases outside the gene matches: 5. The CDR3 totals 14 residues. From germline, CDR1 is SNHLY and CDR2 FYNNEI. The source of this sequence is a man between 18 and 35 years old in good health. The sample comprised memory CD4+ T cells sorted from blood. Sample subset: CD45RA-negative fraction. The chain links TRBV2 to TRBJ2-5, with 7 bases that match TRBD1. DNA of the CDR3: TGTGCCAGCAGTGATCGTACAGGGGTAGAGACCCAGTACTTC. Amino acids: CASSDRTGVETQYF.